A single TCR beta chain is shown here with its context. The antigen is undetermined. These data come from a study of shared clonotypes between healthy human individuals. Study results and limitations: Some clonotypes were shared by all four sorted-subset donors, while others were not shared. The non-shared ones had lower generation probabilities than the shared ones.

The CDR3 has 13 amino acids. V lost 5 bases to trimming and J lost 5 bases; unmatched junction nucleotides: 6. CDR1 is SEHNR, CDR2 FQNEAQ, per germline (reference sequence). Each replicate PCR on the sorted subsets used roughly 200 ng DNA (around 30,000 T cell genomes). TCRdb keeps only in-frame clones here, not all; method: immunoSEQ multiplex PCR. The table records about 690,000 clones, less than 95% of them present only once. Specimen: memory CD8+ T cells from PBMCs. Subset: CD45RO+ cells pooled with CCR7-negative TemRA cells. This clonotype was obtained from a man aged 18 to 29 in good health. Some clones in this sample may be carry-over from other donors' samples. The V gene is TRBV7-9, the J gene TRBJ2-7, with 7 bases aligning to TRBD1. DNA for the CDR3: TGTGCCAGCAGCACCGACAGGGCCCACGAGCAGTACTTC. This translates into CASSTDRAHEQYF. Variable domain in full (rest from reference TRBV7-9 and TRBJ2-7): DTGVSQNPRHKITKRGQNVTFRCDPISEHNRLYWYRQTLGQGPEFLTYFQNEAQLEKSRLLSDRFSAERPKGSFSTLEIQRTEQGDSAMYLCASSTDRAHEQYFGPGTRLTVT.